The 11 T cell receptor beta chains reported below all come from one sample, sequenced in a study of early T cells in non-severe SARS-CoV-2 infection. TCRdb passed the 5' RACE reads through MiXCR, listing each CDR3 protein once. Here the sample spans about 54,000 distinct CDR3 sequences, about 7.7% being singletons. This sample comprised whole blood, obtained at baseline. The receptor source for this set is an adult who was a healthcare worker with PCR-confirmed SARS-CoV-2 infection or an uninfected control (not recorded which).

This clonotype was seen more than once but under ten times. The chain uses TRBV9 and TRBJ2-7; D call uncertain. V lost 0 bases and J lost 0, with 10 bases in between. Germline V gene lookup returns CDR1 SGDLS and CDR2 YYNGEE. The CDR3 spans 15 residues. In DNA, the CDR3 is TGTGCCAGCAGCGTAGACAGTCTCGGCTCCTACGAGCAGTACTTC. It is translated as CASSVDSLGSYEQYF.

This clonotype was recorded many times. The gene calls are TRBV7-2 and TRBJ2-7; 9 positions match TRBD2. CDR1 SGHTA and CDR2 FQGNSA come from the germline V gene. The V segment lost 5 bases and the J segment 2 bases; nucleotides outside the gene matches: 4. The CDR3 is made up of 14 amino acids. For the CDR3, the DNA is TGTGCCAGCAGCGCGGGACTAGCCCCCTACGAGCAGTACTTC. It is translated as CASSAGLAPYEQYF.

This sequence joins TRBV16 and TRBJ2-7, with 7 bases identical to TRBD1. The CDR3 spans 16 residues. Germline assignment: CDR1 KGHSY and CDR2 FQNENV. Losses at the gene ends were 0 bases for V and 0 bases for J; bases not matched to a gene: 5. The CDR3 sequence: CASSQSVTGYSYEQYF. The CDR3 DNA sequence: TGTGCCAGCAGCCAATCAGTGACAGGGTACTCCTACGAGCAGTACTTC.

This clonotype was seen repeatedly, ten times or more. This chain uses TRBV28 with TRBJ1-1; D might be TRBD1 (5 bases). This CDR3 is 15 amino acids long. The germline V and J ends were trimmed by 2 bases and 1 base, with 11 bases remaining between them. CDR1 and CDR2 from the germline V gene are MDHEN and SYDVKM. Written as DNA, the CDR3 is TGTGCCAGCAGTTTAACCAGGGCGCGGAACACTGAAGCTTTCTTT. It yields the protein CASSLTRARNTEAFF.

Sample share makes this clonotype medium-sized (0.01 to 0.1%). The chain links TRBV6-2 or TRBV6-3 to TRBJ2-7, with 7 positions matching TRBD1. Trimming took 5 bases from V and 4 from J; bases not matched to a gene: 2. Germline V gene lookup returns CDR1 MNHEY and CDR2 SVGEGT. CDR3 length: 12 residues. The CDR3 DNA reads as TGTGCCAGCAGTCCGACAGGGTACGAGCAGTACTTC. Protein product: CASSPTGYEQYF.

Many counts were recorded for this clonotype. One end of the junction is discordant with germline, which a read error may explain. V and J are TRBV7-7 and TRBJ2-5; TRBD1 might be the D (7 bases). Germline CDR1 is SSHAT and CDR2 is FNYEAQ (reference sequence). The CDR3 spans 16 residues. As DNA, the CDR3 is TGTGCTAGCAGCTTAGGGGGGACAGCAAGCCAAGAGACCCAGTACTTC. It yields the protein CASSLGGTASQETQYF.

The rearrangement joins TRBV13 to TRBJ2-3, with D unresolved. The CDR3 is 13 amino acids. Trimming shortened V by 8 bases and J by 6 bases, and 15 bases separated the two germline ends. Germline V lookup: CDR1 PRHDT, CDR2 FYEKMQ (reference sequence). CDR3 nucleotide sequence: TGTGCCAGCCGAAAAAAACTATCGGATACGCAGTATTTT. Translation gives CASRKKLSDTQYF.

This clonotype occurred many times. The gene calls are TRBV27 and TRBJ2-7, with D perhaps given as TRBD1 or TRBD2 (5 bases each). There are 13 residues in the CDR3. The V gene's germline CDR1 is MNHEY and CDR2 SMNVEV (reference sequence). With 4 bases removed from V and 4 bases from J, the gap between germline ends came to 11 bases. CDR3 nucleotide sequence: TGTGCCAGCAGTTCGGGACCTGATTACGAGCAGTACTTC. Translated: CASSSGPDYEQYF.

This clonotype was observed a handful of times. The chain carries TRBV6-6 and TRBJ2-5; no clear D. Trimming took off 6 bases at V and 3 bases at J, with 14 bases between the two ends. The CDR3 consists of 14 residues. From germline, CDR1 is MNHNY and CDR2 SVGAGI (reference sequence). Here the CDR3 reads CASSPLDGKETQYF. Written as DNA, the CDR3 is TGTGCCAGCAGCCCCCTGGACGGAAAAGAGACCCAGTACTTC.

This clonotype was seen many times. The chain recombines TRBV7-3 with TRBJ2-7; unclear D gene. CDR3 size: 13 residues. Germline V CDR1 and CDR2: SGHTA, FQGTGA. Trimming cost V 1 base and J 6 bases, with 10 bases left between them. CDR3 bases: TGTGCCAGCAGCTTAAACCCCGGGTTCGAGCAGTACTTC. It specifies CASSLNPGFEQYF.

This clonotype has more than one count but fewer than ten. The chain links TRBV12-3 or TRBV12-4 to TRBJ2-1; 11 positions match TRBD2. There are 18 residues in the CDR3. Trimming removed 5 bases from V and 3 bases from J; junction bases left unmatched: 12. The CDR3 nucleotides are TGTGCCAGCAGTCGGACGGGACTAGCGGTACCCTACTACAATGAGCAGTTCTTC. Amino acid sequence: CASSRTGLAVPYYNEQFF.